This T cell receptor (beta chain) was captured by sequencing in a study of blood T cells in healthy people across ages. Overall study results and limits: Among long-lived donors, naive CD4+ cells were more numerous and diversity higher than in aged donors.

On this clonotype itself: What it recognizes is unknown. At one end the junction does not follow the germline gene, possibly because of a read error.

The study recruited healthy Caucasian donors from Russia who were aged about 6 to 90. Isolation of PBMCs gave at least 6 million cells per sample. Next came a second PCR, run for about 6 to 11 cycles, which used a sample-barcoded 5' primer along with a J-beta primer mix. Researchers report that a template-switch adaptor with 12 random nucleotides tagged each cDNA molecule. TCRdb ran MiXCR on the 5' RACE reads and lists one entry per CDR3 protein. The sample yields approximately 820,000 distinct CDR3 sequences, roughly 44% seen once. This CDR3 contains 15 residues. From germline, CDR1 is ENHRY and CDR2 SYGVKD.

This TCR came from a man aged 55 to 69 in good health. The chain uses TRBV10-3 and TRBJ2-7; the D gene is possibly TRBD1 (5 bases). The sample was blood. The CDR3 DNA reads TGTGCCATCCGTGACCCTGGGGCAGTAGCCTACGAGCAGTACTTC. Encoded protein: CAIRDPGAVAYEQYF.